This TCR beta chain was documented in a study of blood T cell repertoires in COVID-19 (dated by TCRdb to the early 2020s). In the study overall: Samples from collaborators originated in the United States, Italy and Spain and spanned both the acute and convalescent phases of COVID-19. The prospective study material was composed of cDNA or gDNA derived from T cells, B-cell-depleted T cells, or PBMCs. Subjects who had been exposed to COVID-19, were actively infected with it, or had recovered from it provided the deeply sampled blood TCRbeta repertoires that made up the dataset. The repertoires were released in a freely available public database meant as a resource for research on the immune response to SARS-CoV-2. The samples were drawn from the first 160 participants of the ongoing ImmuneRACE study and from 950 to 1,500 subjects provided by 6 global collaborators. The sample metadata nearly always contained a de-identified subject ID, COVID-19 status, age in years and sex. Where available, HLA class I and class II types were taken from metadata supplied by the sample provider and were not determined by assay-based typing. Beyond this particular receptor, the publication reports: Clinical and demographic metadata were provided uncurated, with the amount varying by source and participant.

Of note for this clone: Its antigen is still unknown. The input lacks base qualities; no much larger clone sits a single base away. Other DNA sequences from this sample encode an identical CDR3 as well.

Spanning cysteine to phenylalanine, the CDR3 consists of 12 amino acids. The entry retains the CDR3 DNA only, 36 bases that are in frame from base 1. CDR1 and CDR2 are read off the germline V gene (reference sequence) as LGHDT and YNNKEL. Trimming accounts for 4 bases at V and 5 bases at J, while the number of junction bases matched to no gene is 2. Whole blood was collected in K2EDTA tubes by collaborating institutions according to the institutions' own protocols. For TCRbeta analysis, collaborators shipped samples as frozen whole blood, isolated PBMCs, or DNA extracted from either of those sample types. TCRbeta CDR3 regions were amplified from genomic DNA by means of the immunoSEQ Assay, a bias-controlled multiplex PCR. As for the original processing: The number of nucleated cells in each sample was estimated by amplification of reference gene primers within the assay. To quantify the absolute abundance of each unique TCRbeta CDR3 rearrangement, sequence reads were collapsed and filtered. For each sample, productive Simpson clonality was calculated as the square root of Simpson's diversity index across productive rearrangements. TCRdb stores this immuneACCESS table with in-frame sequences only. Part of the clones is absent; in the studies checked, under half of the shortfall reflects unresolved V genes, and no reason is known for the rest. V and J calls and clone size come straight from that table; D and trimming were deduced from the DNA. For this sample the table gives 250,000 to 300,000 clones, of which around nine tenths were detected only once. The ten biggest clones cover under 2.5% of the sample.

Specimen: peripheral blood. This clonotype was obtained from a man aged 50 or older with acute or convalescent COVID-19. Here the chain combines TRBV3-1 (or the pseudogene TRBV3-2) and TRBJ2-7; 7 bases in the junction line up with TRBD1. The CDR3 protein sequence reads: CASSPTGDEQYF. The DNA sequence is TGTGCCAGCAGCCCTACAGGGGACGAGCAGTACTTC.